Listed below are T cell receptor beta chains from one sample, sequenced in a study of pediatric ulcerative colitis. Measured with immunoSEQ multiplex PCR; TCRdb has only the in-frame clones, and not every one. Found here are more than 10,000 clones, approximately 71% of them singletons; the top ten hold approximately 4.5%. The sequenced sample was gut tissue. These receptors originate from a boy aged 10-17 years who was a control in a study of pediatric ulcerative colitis. The CDR3 runs from the conserved cysteine through the conserved F or W. A D gene is named only where the DNA matches it firmly. Some rows mark clone size as missing; the rest say once, few, many or name a class of expanded clone.

clone size: NA; V gene: TRBV19; D gene: TRBD1; J gene: TRBJ1-4; CDR3 protein: CASSETGTGEKLFF; CDR3 DNA: TGTGCCAGTAGCGAGACAGGGACGGGGGAAAAACTGTTTTTT
clone size: NA; V gene: TRBV2; D gene: TRBD2; J gene: TRBJ2-4; CDR3 protein: CATTYERGNIQYF; CDR3 DNA: TGTGCCACGACTTACGAGCGGGGAAACATTCAGTACTTC
clone size: NA; V gene: TRBV11-3; D gene: NA; J gene: TRBJ2-2; CDR3 protein: CASSLDGGGRSGSNTGELFF; CDR3 DNA: TGTGCCAGCAGCTTAGATGGAGGGGGCAGGAGCGGATCGAACACCGGGGAGCTGTTTTTT
clone size: NA; V gene: TRBV19; D gene: TRBD1; J gene: TRBJ1-5; CDR3 protein: CASSIDRVRQPQHF; CDR3 DNA: TGTGCCAGTAGTATCGACAGGGTTCGTCAGCCCCAGCATTTT
clone size: NA; V gene: TRBV4-1; D gene: NA; J gene: TRBJ2-1; CDR3 protein: CASSQDRESPVSNEQFF; CDR3 DNA: TGCGCCAGCAGCCAAGATCGGGAGTCCCCGGTTAGCAATGAGCAGTTCTTC
clone size: once; V gene: TRBV13; D gene: NA; J gene: TRBJ2-1; CDR3 protein: CASSLSRLTQKQFF; CDR3 DNA: TGTGCCAGCAGCTTAAGTAGGCTGACACAGAAGCAGTTCTTC
clone size: once; V gene: TRBV7-2; D gene: NA; J gene: TRBJ2-5; CDR3 protein: CASSLNLPETQYF; CDR3 DNA: TGTGCCAGCAGCTTAAACCTACCGGAGACCCAGTACTTC
clone size: NA; V gene: TRBV7-9; D gene: NA; J gene: TRBJ2-1; CDR3 protein: CASRPSTSASYNEQFF; CDR3 DNA: TGTGCCAGCAGGCCTTCGACTAGTGCCTCCTACAATGAGCAGTTCTTC
clone size: NA; V gene: TRBV18; D gene: NA; J gene: TRBJ1-1; CDR3 protein: CASSPARLNTEAFF; CDR3 DNA: TGTGCCAGCTCACCTGCCCGTTTGAACACTGAAGCTTTCTTT
clone size: few; V gene: TRBV30; D gene: NA; J gene: TRBJ2-5; CDR3 protein: CAWSAATSRETQYF; CDR3 DNA: TGTGCCTGGAGTGCTGCTACAAGTAGAGAGACCCAGTACTTC
clone size: NA; V gene: TRBV7-6; D gene: TRBD1; J gene: TRBJ2-2; CDR3 protein: CASSPGQGRTGELFF; CDR3 DNA: TGTGCCAGCAGTCCCGGACAGGGGAGGACCGGGGAGCTGTTTTTT
clone size: NA; V gene: TRBV10-3; D gene: TRBD2; J gene: TRBJ2-5; CDR3 protein: CAISETRTSGRETQYF; CDR3 DNA: TGTGCCATCAGTGAGACAAGGACTAGCGGGAGAGAGACCCAGTACTTC
clone size: NA; V gene: TRBV7-2; D gene: TRBD1; J gene: TRBJ1-5; CDR3 protein: CASSSRQGQPQHF; CDR3 DNA: TGTGCCAGCAGCTCGAGACAGGGTCAGCCCCAGCATTTT